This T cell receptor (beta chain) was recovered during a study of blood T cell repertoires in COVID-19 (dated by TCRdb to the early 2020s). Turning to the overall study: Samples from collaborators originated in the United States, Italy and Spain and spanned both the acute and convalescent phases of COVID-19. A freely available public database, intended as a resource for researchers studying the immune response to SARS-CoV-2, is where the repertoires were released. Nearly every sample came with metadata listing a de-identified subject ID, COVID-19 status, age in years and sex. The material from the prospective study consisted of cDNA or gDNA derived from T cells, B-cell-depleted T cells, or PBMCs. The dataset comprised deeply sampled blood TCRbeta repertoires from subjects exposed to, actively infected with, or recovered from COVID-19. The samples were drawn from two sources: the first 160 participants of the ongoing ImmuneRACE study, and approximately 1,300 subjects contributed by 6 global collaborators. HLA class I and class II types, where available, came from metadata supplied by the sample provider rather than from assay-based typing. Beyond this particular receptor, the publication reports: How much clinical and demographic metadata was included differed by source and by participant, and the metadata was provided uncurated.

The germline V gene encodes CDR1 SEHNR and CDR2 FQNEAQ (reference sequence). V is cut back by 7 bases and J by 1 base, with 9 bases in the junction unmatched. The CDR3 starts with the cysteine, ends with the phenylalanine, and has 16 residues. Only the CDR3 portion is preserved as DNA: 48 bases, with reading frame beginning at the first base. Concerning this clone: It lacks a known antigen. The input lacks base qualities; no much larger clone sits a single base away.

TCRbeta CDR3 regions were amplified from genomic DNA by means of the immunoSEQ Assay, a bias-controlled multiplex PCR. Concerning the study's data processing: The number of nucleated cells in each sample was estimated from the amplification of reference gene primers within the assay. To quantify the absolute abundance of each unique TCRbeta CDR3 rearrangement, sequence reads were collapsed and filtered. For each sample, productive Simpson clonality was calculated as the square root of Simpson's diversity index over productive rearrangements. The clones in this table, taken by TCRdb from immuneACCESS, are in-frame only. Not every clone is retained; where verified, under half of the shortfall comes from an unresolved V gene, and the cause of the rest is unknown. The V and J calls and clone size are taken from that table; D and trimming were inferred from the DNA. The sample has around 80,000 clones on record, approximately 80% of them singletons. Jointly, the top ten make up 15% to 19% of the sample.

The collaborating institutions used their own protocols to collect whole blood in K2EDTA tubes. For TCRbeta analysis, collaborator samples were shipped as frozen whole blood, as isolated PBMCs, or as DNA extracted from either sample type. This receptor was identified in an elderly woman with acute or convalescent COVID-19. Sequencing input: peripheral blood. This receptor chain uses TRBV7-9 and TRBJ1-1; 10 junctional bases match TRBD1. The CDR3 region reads CASIKDRGVGNTEAFF. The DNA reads TGTGCCAGCATCAAGGACAGGGGGGTTGGGAACACTGAAGCTTTCTTT.